This record concerns one T cell receptor beta chain sequence. Its antigen is unknown. This entry is derived from a study of blood T cells in healthy people across ages. Study-wide results and caveats: PBMCs were not sorted, which prevented a conclusive comparison of naive versus antigen-experienced cells.

The ends were cut back, 5 bases at V and 0 bases at J, with 20 bases in the middle. This CDR3 is 18 amino acids long. Germline V gene sequence: CDR1 SGHTA, CDR2 FQGNSA. It was with a sample-barcoded 5' primer and a J-beta primer mix that a second PCR of roughly 7 to 12 cycles was run. Via MiXCR, TCRdb re-called the 5' RACE reads, giving one row per CDR3 protein. Of some 900,000 distinct CDR3 sequences listed, roughly 43% are singletons. The TCR was taken from a man aged 30 to 39 in good health. The rearrangement links TRBV7-2 to TRBJ2-1, with a tentative D call TRBD2 (6 bases). Specimen: blood. The CDR3 loop is CASSGSSRGGFSYNEQFF. DNA of the CDR3: TGTGCCAGCAGCGGATCCTCCCGGGGAGGCTTCTCCTACAATGAGCAGTTCTTC.